The 31 T cell receptor beta chains below were found in one sample sequenced in a study of blood T cell repertoires in COVID-19. Method: immunoSEQ multiplex PCR; TCRdb's copy keeps in-frame clones and lacks some. The data show 200,000 to 250,000 clones, 75% to 90% seen once. The source material was peripheral blood. The origin of the receptors is a woman in her seventies with COVID-19, enrolled during active disease.

The chain carries TRBV7-2 and TRBJ2-7; 8 nucleotides line up with TRBD1. Germline V gives CDR1 SGHTA, CDR2 FQGNSA. V lost 1 base and J lost 5; bases outside the gene matches: 4. The CDR3 is made up of 14 amino acids. As DNA, the CDR3 is TGTGCCAGCAGCTTAGGACAGGGGCTCCACGAGCAGTACTTC. Translating gives CASSLGQGLHEQYF.

This chain joins TRBV4-1 and TRBJ2-1, with 7 bases that match TRBD1. The CDR3 is made up of 16 amino acids. Looked up from germline, CDR1 is MGHRA and CDR2 is YSYEKL. Trimming removed 6 bases from V and 3 bases from J; junction bases left unmatched: 11. CDR3 sequence (DNA): TGCGCCAGCAGTCAACCGGGACAGCGTTTCTACAATGAGCAGTTCTTC. It encodes CASSQPGQRFYNEQFF.

The chain is built from TRBV28 and TRBJ1-1; D perhaps matches TRBD1 (6 bases). CDR1 MDHEN and CDR2 SYDVKM come from the germline V gene. CDR3 size: 15 residues. Trimming removed 4 bases from V and 5 bases from J, with 17 bases in between. The chain's CDR3 is CASSSPGAVLTEAFF. In DNA form, the CDR3 reads TGTGCCAGCAGTTCCCCAGGGGCGGTATTAACTGAAGCTTTCTTT. Supplemented by reference TRBV28 and TRBJ1-1, the full variable domain reads DVKVTQSSRYLVKRTGEKVFLECVQDMDHENMFWYRQDPGLGLRLIYFSYDVKMKEKGDIPEGYSVSREKKERFSLILESASTNQTSMYLCASSSPGAVLTEAFFGQGTRLTVV.

This chain uses TRBV3-1 (or the pseudogene TRBV3-2) with TRBJ2-7, with 7 bases that match TRBD1. V lost 5 bases to trimming and J lost 4 bases; unmatched junction nucleotides: 8. The CDR3 contains 14 residues. The germline CDR1 and CDR2 sequences are LGHDT and YNNKEL (reference sequence). CDR3 nucleotide sequence: TGTGCCAGCAGCTTACAGGGGAATGCATACGAGCAGTACTTC. Its translation is CASSLQGNAYEQYF.

The chain is built from TRBV7-9 and TRBJ1-3, with D possibly matching TRBD1 (6 bases). Trimming took 5 bases from V and 2 from J, leaving 10 bases between them. This CDR3 spans 14 amino acids. Germline loops: CDR1 SEHNR, CDR2 FQNEAQ (reference sequence). This CDR3 reads CASSRYRAGNTIYF. The DNA for the CDR3 is TGTGCCAGCAGCCGTTACAGGGCTGGAAACACCATATATTTT.

V gene TRBV27 combines with J gene TRBJ2-7, with 10 bases identical to TRBD1. Germline V CDR1 and CDR2: MNHEY, SMNVEV (reference sequence). CDR3 length equals 15 residues. The J segment lost 3 bases and the V segment lost 3 bases, leaving 5 bases of the junction unmatched. The CDR3 bases are TGTGCCAGCAGTTTCCGGGACAGGGGACTCTACGAGCAGTACTTC. Translating gives CASSFRDRGLYEQYF.

V is TRBV2 and J is TRBJ2-7; maybe TRBD2 (6 bases). Germline V CDR1 and CDR2: SNHLY, FYNNEI. The CDR3 covers 15 residues. Trimming left V 2 bases short and J 0 bases short, with 11 bases between. CDR3 bases: TGTGCCAGCAGTGAAAGCCTAGCGTTCTCCTACGAGCAGTACTTC. Translated, it gives CASSESLAFSYEQYF.

The V call is TRBV12-3 or TRBV12-4, the J call TRBJ1-1; D call uncertain. The ends were cut back, 2 bases at V and 1 base at J, with 5 bases in the middle. The CDR3 consists of 13 residues. This chain's CDR3 is CASSLFKNTEAFF. CDR3 bases: TGTGCCAGCAGTTTATTCAAGAACACTGAAGCTTTCTTT.

The chain carries TRBV28 and TRBJ1-1, with D unresolved. Germline values: CDR1 MDHEN, CDR2 SYDVKM. The V end was cut by 3 bases, the J end by 1 base, with 12 bases between. CDR3 size: 15 residues. As DNA, the CDR3 is TGTGCCAGCAGTTTCGGTGATTATAGGAACACTGAAGCTTTCTTT. The encoded protein is CASSFGDYRNTEAFF. Based on the CDR3 plus reference TRBV28 and TRBJ1-1, the full variable domain is DVKVTQSSRYLVKRTGEKVFLECVQDMDHENMFWYRQDPGLGLRLIYFSYDVKMKEKGDIPEGYSVSREKKERFSLILESASTNQTSMYLCASSFGDYRNTEAFFGQGTRLTVV.

This rearrangement joins TRBV5-4 to TRBJ1-2, with TRBD1 identical over 8 bases. Germline-derived CDR1 and CDR2 are SGHNT and YYREEE (reference sequence). With V trimmed by 0 bases and J by 5 bases, 12 bases remained unmatched. This CDR3 has 17 amino acids. CDR3 in amino acids: CASSLGAGGDLKYGYTF. CDR3 nucleotide sequence: TGTGCCAGCAGCTTGGGAGCAGGGGGCGACCTTAAGTATGGCTACACCTTC.

The chain joins TRBV7-3 to TRBJ1-2; 7 bases are shared with TRBD1. After removal of 5 bases from V and 4 bases from J, the junction contained 16 bases not matched to a gene. The germline V gene has CDR1 SGHTA and CDR2 FQGTGA. This CDR3 has 17 residues. In nucleotides, the CDR3 is TGTGCCAGCAGCCTCGGACAACCTGGACAGGAACGCTATGGCTACACCTTC. Encoded protein: CASSLGQPGQERYGYTF.

This chain joins TRBV27 and TRBJ2-1, with 8 nucleotides matching TRBD1. Germline V gene data show CDR1 as MNHEY and CDR2 as SMNVEV (reference sequence). This CDR3 has 16 residues. The V and J ends lost 4 bases and 1 base, in that order; junction bases with no gene match: 6. DNA of the CDR3: TGTGCCAGCAGTTCCGCTCAGGGGGCGTCCTACAATGAGCAGTTCTTC. Its protein is CASSSAQGASYNEQFF.

This chain joins TRBV5-4 and TRBJ1-6; tentative D call: TRBD1 (6 bases). Germline values: CDR1 SGHNT, CDR2 YYREEE (reference sequence). This CDR3 comprises 16 residues. Trimming cost V 5 bases and J 5 bases, with 17 bases left between them. This CDR3 is CASRSGTGLNNSPLHF. In DNA, the CDR3 is TGTGCCAGCAGGTCCGGCACAGGGCTGAATAATTCACCCCTCCACTTT.

This chain links TRBV7-9 with TRBJ1-2; TRBD1 agrees at 8 bases. From germline, CDR1 is SEHNR and CDR2 FQNEAQ (reference sequence). V was pared by 6 bases and J by 5 bases, with 11 bases of the junction left unmatched. The CDR3 is 15 amino acids. The CDR3 bases are TGTGCCAGCAGGATATTGGACAGGGCAGGATATGGCTACACCTTC. Amino acid sequence: CASRILDRAGYGYTF. Drawing the rest from reference TRBV7-9 and TRBJ1-2, the complete variable domain is DTGVSQNPRHKITKRGQNVTFRCDPISEHNRLYWYRQTLGQGPEFLTYFQNEAQLEKSRLLSDRFSAERPKGSFSTLEIQRTEQGDSAMYLCASRILDRAGYGYTFGSGTRLTVV.

The J gene is TRBJ1-3, the V gene TRBV11-2; D gene uncertain. Trimming shortened V by 0 bases and J by 2 bases, and 11 bases separated the two germline ends. Per the germline V gene, CDR1 is SGHAT and CDR2 is FQNNGV. The CDR3 length is 16 residues. CDR3 amino acids: CASSLDLPSAGNTIYF. The CDR3 region has the DNA TGTGCCAGCAGCTTAGATCTTCCCAGTGCTGGAAACACCATATATTTT.

CDR3 nucleotide sequence: TGTGCCAGCTCACCTCGACAGGTCAACACTGAAGCTTTCTTT. Its translation: CASSPRQVNTEAFF. The chain recombines TRBV18 with TRBJ1-1; D is possibly TRBD1 (6 bases). The CDR3 runs 14 residues. CDR1 KGHSH and CDR2 LQKENI come from the germline V gene. The V and J ends lost 3 bases and 2 bases respectively, with 10 bases between them.

This chain links TRBV7-3 with TRBJ1-2; D is uncertain. The length of the CDR3 is 14 residues. Between the trimmed V and J ends, which lost 0 bases and 7 bases, there was a span of 12 bases. Looked up from germline, CDR1 is SGHTA and CDR2 is FQGTGA. The CDR3 coding sequence is TGTGCCAGCAGCTTAACAGGAGGCTCTTCTGGCTACACCTTC. It encodes CASSLTGGSSGYTF.

The rearrangement joins TRBV29-1 to TRBJ1-6; 8 bases agree with TRBD1. Per the germline V gene, CDR1 is SQVTM and CDR2 is ANQGSEA. The CDR3 sequence is 20 residues long. The trim removed 6 bases at V and 1 base at J, leaving 20 bases unmatched. The DNA for the CDR3 is TGCAGCGTGCCCCCAGGTGAGGGCAGGGGGCTCCATTCCTATAATTCACCCCTCCACTTT. Translation: CSVPPGEGRGLHSYNSPLHF.

This clone was detected only once. The V and J genes are TRBV28 and TRBJ2-7, with D possibly TRBD1 on 6 matching bases. Germline CDR1 and CDR2: MDHEN and SYDVKM. Trimming shortened V by 3 bases and J by 2 bases, and 14 bases separated the two germline ends. This CDR3 is built from 15 residues. This CDR3 reads CASSLAGTRPYEQYF. The CDR3 DNA follows: TGTGCCAGCAGTTTGGCCGGGACACGGCCCTACGAGCAGTACTTC.

This chain joins TRBV2 and TRBJ1-5; D gene ambiguous. V lost 7 bases and J 1 base, leaving 11 bases between the germline ends. Germline V gives CDR1 SNHLY, CDR2 FYNNEI. The length of the CDR3 is 14 residues. As DNA, the CDR3 is TGTGCCAGCAAGGAAACGGAGAGCAATCAGCCCCAGCATTTT. Its translation: CASKETESNQPQHF.

The chain joins TRBV18 to TRBJ1-6; the D gene is possibly TRBD1 (5 bases). Trimming cost V 0 bases and J 12 bases, with 6 bases left between them. This CDR3 comprises 12 residues. Germline V gene data show CDR1 as KGHSH and CDR2 as LQKENI. CDR3 nucleotides: TGTGCCAGCTCACCACCGCAGGGACCCCTCCACTTT. The encoded protein is CASSPPQGPLHF. Filled out from reference TRBV18 and TRBJ1-6, the complete variable domain reads NAGVMQNPRHLVRRRGQEARLRCSPMKGHSHVYWYRQLPEEGLKFMVYLQKENIIDESGMPKERFSAEFPKEGPSILRIQQVVRGDSAAYFCASSPPQGPLHFGNGTRLTVT.

V is TRBV5-5 and J is TRBJ1-4; D unresolved. V gave up 1 base and J gave up 8 bases, with 18 bases separating them. Germline V gives CDR1 SGHKS, CDR2 YYEKEE (reference sequence). This CDR3 region has 16 residues. The CDR3 coding sequence is TGTGCCAGCAGCTTGCGGCCCCGAGGCCCGGGGGAAAAACTGTTTTTT. This gives the protein CASSLRPRGPGEKLFF.

Note on this clone: The identical CDR3 is also encoded by other nucleotide sequences in the sample. The rearrangement uses TRBV7-2 and TRBJ1-5; D call uncertain. V was clipped by 1 base and J by 6 bases, with 7 bases between them. This CDR3 has 13 amino acids. Germline loops: CDR1 SGHTA, CDR2 FQGNSA. Here the CDR3 reads CASSLGGSQPQHF. The DNA for the CDR3 is TGTGCCAGCAGCTTAGGAGGAAGTCAGCCCCAGCATTTT.

V is TRBV6-6 and J is TRBJ2-1; maybe TRBD2 (6 bases). V gave up 2 bases and J gave up 4 bases, with 9 bases separating them. CDR3 length: 14 residues. CDR1 is MNHNY, CDR2 SVGAGI, per germline (reference sequence). The CDR3 reads CASSYGTSYNEQFF. The CDR3 region has the DNA TGTGCCAGCAGTTACGGGACTTCTTACAATGAGCAGTTCTTC.

This chain links TRBV7-9 with TRBJ2-7, with D perhaps TRBD2 (5 bases). The CDR3 extends over 15 amino acids. V lost 5 bases and J lost 2, with 16 bases in between. Per the germline V gene, CDR1 is SEHNR and CDR2 is FQNEAQ (reference sequence). The CDR3 reads CASSPQTGGAYEQYF. The CDR3, as DNA: TGTGCCAGCAGCCCTCAGACCGGAGGCGCCTACGAGCAGTACTTC.

The rearrangement joins TRBV19 to TRBJ1-4; no clear D gene. Germline assignment: CDR1 LNHDA and CDR2 SQIVND (reference sequence). Trimming took off 6 bases at V and 2 bases at J, with 13 bases between the two ends. This CDR3 region has 15 residues. The CDR3 loop is CASRPLSGTNEKLFF. In DNA, the CDR3 is TGTGCCAGTAGGCCCTTATCGGGGACTAATGAAAAACTGTTTTTT. Supplemented by reference TRBV19 and TRBJ1-4, the full variable domain reads DGGITQSPKYLFRKEGQNVTLSCEQNLNHDAMYWYRQDPGQGLRLIYYSQIVNDFQKGDIAEGYSVSREKKESFPLTVTSAQKNPTAFYLCASRPLSGTNEKLFFGSGTQLSVL.

The count of this clone is one. This chain links TRBV7-9 with TRBJ2-1; TRBD2 aligns across 9 bases. Germline values: CDR1 SEHNR, CDR2 FQNEAQ (reference sequence). The CDR3 runs to 19 residues. With V trimmed by 5 bases and J by 10 bases, 24 bases remained unmatched. CDR3 loop: CASSRLAGQGSTLLQEQFF. The CDR3 DNA reads as TGTGCCAGCAGCCGCCTAGCGGGACAAGGAAGTACACTTTTACAGGAGCAGTTCTTC.

V usage is TRBV21-1 and J usage is TRBJ2-1; no DNA check was done on the table's D call, TRBD2. TRBV21-1 is a pseudogene locus. The CDR3 totals 17 residues. The CDR3 nucleotides read TGTGCCAGCAGCACTAGGACCCTCAGCGGGAGGTACAATGAGCAGTTCTTC. It translates to CASSTRTLSGRYNEQFF.

This chain links TRBV7-9 with TRBJ1-6; 8 bases match TRBD1. V lost 3 bases to trimming and J lost 9 bases; unmatched junction nucleotides: 7. This CDR3 is built from 15 residues. Germline V gene lookup returns CDR1 SEHNR and CDR2 FQNEAQ (reference sequence). The chain's CDR3 is CASSFSGGQGSPLHF. The DNA of the CDR3 is TGTGCCAGCAGCTTCAGCGGTGGACAGGGTTCACCCCTCCACTTT.

The chain joins TRBV6-5 to TRBJ2-7; TRBD2 matches 11 bases. The germline gives CDR1 MNHEY, CDR2 SVGAGI. Trimming took 3 bases from V and 4 from J; bases not matched to a gene: 5. CDR3 length: 15 amino acids. The chain's CDR3 is CASSYVSGRGYEQYF. The DNA of the CDR3 is TGTGCCAGCAGTTATGTTAGCGGGAGGGGATACGAGCAGTACTTC.

The chain employs TRBV5-4 and TRBJ1-1; 9 bases align to TRBD1. V gave up 2 bases and J gave up 4 bases; unmatched junction bases: 6. The CDR3 loop spans 15 amino acids. Germline V gene data show CDR1 as SGHNT and CDR2 as YYREEE (reference sequence). The CDR3 region is CASSFEQGARTEAFF. The CDR3 DNA sequence: TGTGCCAGCAGCTTCGAACAGGGGGCGCGCACTGAAGCTTTCTTT.